This is a list of T cell receptor beta chains from one sample in a study of T-cell memory formation after mild COVID-19. TCRdb used MiXCR to reprocess the 5' RACE reads, holding one entry per CDR3 protein. The sample lists roughly 14,000 distinct CDR3 sequences, about a fifth occurring once. The sequencing input was PBMCs or a T cell subset sorted from them (not recorded which). Receptors originate from a man aged 18 to 29 who had mild COVID-19 (a few samples of this study predate the infection). Cell type and time point are not known. Each CDR3 is given with its conserved first and last residue. The D gene is left open where the match is weak. Some rows have no size entry. The others give once, few or many, or a class for an expanded clone.

j_gene,v_gene,abundance,d_gene,CDR3nt,CDR3aa
TRBJ1-2,TRBV25-1,many,TRBD1,TGTGCCAGCTGGGGGGACAGGGGACAATTTAACTATGGCTACACCTTC,CASWGDRGQFNYGYTF
TRBJ2-1,TRBV5-5,.,TRBD1,TGTGCCAGCAGCCGGGGACAGGGGGCTACTAATGAGCAGTTCTTC,CASSRGQGATNEQFF
TRBJ1-1,TRBV6-6,many,.,TGTGCCAGCAGTTACCGGCGGAGAACTGAAGCTTTCTTT,CASSYRRRTEAFF
TRBJ2-1,TRBV5-6,many,TRBD2,TGTGCCAGCAGCTTTTGGCGGGGGGGCTATGAGCAGTTCTTC,CASSFWRGGYEQFF
TRBJ2-3,TRBV3-1,many,.,TGTGCCAGCAGCCAGGGAACAGATACGCAGTATTTT,CASSQGTDTQYF
TRBJ1-6,TRBV27,few,.,TGTGCCAGCAGTTTAGCAGGGCTCAATTCACCCCTCCACTTT,CASSLAGLNSPLHF
TRBJ2-7,TRBV7-9,many,.,TGTGCCAGCGGGGAAAGAGGTTCTACCTACGAGCAGTACTTC,CASGERGSTYEQYF
TRBJ1-4,TRBV6-5,many,TRBD1,TGTGCCAGCAGTTGGGACAGGGGGCTGGCTAATGAAAAACTGTTTTTT,CASSWDRGLANEKLFF
TRBJ1-5,TRBV20-1,many,.,TGCAGTGGAGGGGAGAATCAGCCCCAGCATTTT,CSGGENQPQHF
TRBJ2-3,TRBV5-1,medium-sized,.,TGCGCCAGCAGCTTCAACACAGATACGCAGTATTTT,CASSFNTDTQYF
TRBJ2-4,TRBV5-1,many,TRBD1,TGCGCCAGCAGCGCGGTCATAGGACAGGCCCTGAAGGGGAAGGCCAAAAACATTCAGTACTTC,CASSAVIGQALKGKAKNIQYF
TRBJ2-7,TRBV5-6,.,.,TGTGCCAGCAGCTTGGAAGTCCAGGGCTACGAGCAGTACTTC,CASSLEVQGYEQYF
TRBJ2-2,TRBV5-1,many,TRBD1,TGCGCCAGCAGCCTACGACAGGGCTACACCGGGGAGCTGTTTTTT,CASSLRQGYTGELFF
TRBJ2-3,TRBV27,many,TRBD1,TGTGCCAGCAGTCTGACAGGGTTGCAAAGCGCATCGTATTTT,CASSLTGLQSASYF
TRBJ1-2,TRBV15,many,TRBD1,TGTGCCACCAGCAGGCGGGACAGGGAGATATATGGCTACACCTTC,CATSRRDREIYGYTF
TRBJ2-6,TRBV6-2/TRBV6-3,many,.,TGTGCCAGCGCGTTCCGCTCTGGGGCCAACGTCCTGACTTTC,CASAFRSGANVLTF
TRBJ2-5,TRBV2,many,.,TGTGCCAGCAGCCCGGGAGAGACCCAGTACTTC,CASSPGETQYF
TRBJ2-1,TRBV4-1,.,.,TGCGCCAGCAGCCAAGATCCGCGTGGGAATGAGCAGTTCTTC,CASSQDPRGNEQFF
TRBJ2-7,TRBV15,many,TRBD1,TGTGCCACCAGCAGAGCTCGTCGTGAAGACAGGGTTTTCTACGAGCAGTACTTC,CATSRARREDRVFYEQYF
TRBJ1-5,TRBV19,few,.,TGTGCCAGTAGTATAGTGATCGGACGTTATAGCAATCAGCCCCAGCATTTT,CASSIVIGRYSNQPQHF
TRBJ1-2,TRBV25-1,many,.,TGTGCCAGCAGTGAACCCTACGCAGGCCCCTATGGCTACACCTTC,CASSEPYAGPYGYTF
TRBJ2-5,TRBV4-2,many,.,TGTGCCAGCAGCCAAGAAGAGCAGGAGGGTTATCAAGAGACCCAGTACTTC,CASSQEEQEGYQETQYF
TRBJ1-5,TRBV28,few,.,TGTGCCAGCAGTTTACAAGGGGGAGGGCCCCAGCATTTT,CASSLQGGGPQHF
TRBJ1-1,TRBV10-3,many,.,TGTGCCATCAGTGAGCAGGGGAACACTGAAGCTTTCTTT,CAISEQGNTEAFF
TRBJ1-2,TRBV10-3,.,.,TGTGCCATTGGACAGAACTATGGCTACACCTTC,CAIGQNYGYTF
TRBJ2-7,TRBV7-9,.,TRBD2,TGTGCCAGCAGCTCGGGGGGATCCTACGAGCAGTACTTC,CASSSGGSYEQYF
TRBJ1-2,TRBV6-5,many,.,TGTGCCAGCAGTTCGGAACCGGGAACTAACTATGGCTACACCTTC,CASSSEPGTNYGYTF
TRBJ2-5,TRBV12-3/TRBV12-4,many,TRBD2,TGTGCCAGCAGTTTGACTAGCCCCATCTTCGAGACCCAGTACTTC,CASSLTSPIFETQYF
TRBJ2-1,TRBV5-5,.,TRBD2,TGTGCCAGCAGCTTGGCCTGGGGGGGATACAATGAGCAGTTCTTC,CASSLAWGGYNEQFF
TRBJ2-7,TRBV4-1,many,TRBD1,TGCGCCAGCAGCCGGGACAGGGACAGGCTCGAGCAGTACTTC,CASSRDRDRLEQYF
TRBJ2-3,TRBV7-3,few,.,TGTGCCAGCAGCCCGGGTCCTGCCACAGATACGCAGTATTTT,CASSPGPATDTQYF
TRBJ2-2,TRBV7-3,many,TRBD1,TGTGCCAGCAGCCATATCGGGACAGGGATAACCGGGGAGCTGTTTTTT,CASSHIGTGITGELFF
TRBJ2-2,TRBV2,.,.,TGTGCCAGCAATTTACAGACTGCGAACACCGGGGAGCTGTTTTTT,CASNLQTANTGELFF
TRBJ2-7,TRBV3-1,many,.,TGTGCCAGCAGCCTCTCGGACCGGAGCTCCTACGAGCAGTACTTC,CASSLSDRSSYEQYF
TRBJ2-3,TRBV9,many,TRBD2,TGTGCCAGCAGCGACCCACCGGGACTAGCGGGGGGGCCAGATACGCAGTATTTT,CASSDPPGLAGGPDTQYF